This T cell receptor (beta chain) was captured in a study of blood T cell repertoires in COVID-19. As for the study in general: Sources were T cells, B-cell-depleted T cells, or PBMCs; the material itself was cDNA or gDNA.

This CDR3 contains 15 residues. Germline lookup yields CDR1 MDHEN and CDR2 SYDVKM. Trimming took 8 bases from V and 2 from J, leaving 18 bases between them. Under the authors' procedure: Estimation of nucleated cell counts was performed using reference gene primer amplification. Generated by immunoSEQ multiplex PCR, the TCRdb table keeps only in-frame clones and is missing some. V, J and clone size are taken as reported in that table, and D and trimming were inferred from the DNA itself. The table includes about 47,000 clones, less than 90% detected once. This sequence was found in a man aged 55-75 years with active COVID-19. The rearrangement links TRBV28 to TRBJ1-1, with TRBD1 as a possible D gene (5 bases). Sequenced: peripheral blood. CDR3 bases: TGTGCCAGCTCTGCCGCGGGGGGGAGAAACACTGAAGCTTTCTTT. Amino acids: CASSAAGGRNTEAFF. The entire variable domain, with the rest obtained from reference TRBV28 and TRBJ1-1, is as follows: DVKVTQSSRYLVKRTGEKVFLECVQDMDHENMFWYRQDPGLGLRLIYFSYDVKMKEKGDIPEGYSVSREKKERFSLILESASTNQTSMYLCASSAAGGRNTEAFFGQGTRLTVV.